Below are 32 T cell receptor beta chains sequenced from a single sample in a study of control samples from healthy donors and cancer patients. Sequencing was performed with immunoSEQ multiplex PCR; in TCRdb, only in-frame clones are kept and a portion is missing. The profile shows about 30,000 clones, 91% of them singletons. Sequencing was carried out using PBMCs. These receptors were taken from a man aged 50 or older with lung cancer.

In DNA form, the CDR3 reads TGTGCCAGCAGTCCAGGACAGGGCCCAGATACGCAGTATTTT. It codes for CASSPGQGPDTQYF. The chain employs TRBV27 and TRBJ2-3, with 8 bases identical to TRBD1. Per germline, CDR1 MNHEY and CDR2 SMNVEV (reference sequence). This CDR3 is built from 14 residues. Trimming took 5 bases from V and 4 from J; bases not matched to a gene: 5.

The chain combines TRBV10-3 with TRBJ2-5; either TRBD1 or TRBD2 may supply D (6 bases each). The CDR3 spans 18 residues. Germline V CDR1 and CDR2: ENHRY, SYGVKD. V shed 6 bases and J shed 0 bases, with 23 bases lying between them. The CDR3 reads CAISPLLQGGPNQETQYF. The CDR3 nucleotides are TGTGCCATCAGCCCACTTCTACAGGGAGGCCCCAACCAAGAGACCCAGTACTTC.

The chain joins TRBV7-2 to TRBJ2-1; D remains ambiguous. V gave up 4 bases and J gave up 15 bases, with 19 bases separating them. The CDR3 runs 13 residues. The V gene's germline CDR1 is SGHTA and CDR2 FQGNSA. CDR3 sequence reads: CASSSSVDDRGFF. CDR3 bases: TGTGCCAGCAGCTCCTCGGTAGACGATCGAGGGTTCTTC.

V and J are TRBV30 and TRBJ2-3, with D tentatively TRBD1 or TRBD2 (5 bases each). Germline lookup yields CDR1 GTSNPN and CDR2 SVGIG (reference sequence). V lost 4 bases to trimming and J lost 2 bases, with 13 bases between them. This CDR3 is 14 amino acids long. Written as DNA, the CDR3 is TGTGCCTGGACGGTCGGGACCTCCACAGATACGCAGTATTTT. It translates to CAWTVGTSTDTQYF.

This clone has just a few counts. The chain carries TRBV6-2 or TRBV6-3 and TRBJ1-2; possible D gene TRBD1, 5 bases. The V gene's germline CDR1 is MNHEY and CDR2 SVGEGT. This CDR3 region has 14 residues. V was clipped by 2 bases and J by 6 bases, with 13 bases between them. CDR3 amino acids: CASSYAGLGDGYTF. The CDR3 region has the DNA TGTGCCAGCAGTTACGCAGGGCTTGGAGATGGCTACACCTTC.

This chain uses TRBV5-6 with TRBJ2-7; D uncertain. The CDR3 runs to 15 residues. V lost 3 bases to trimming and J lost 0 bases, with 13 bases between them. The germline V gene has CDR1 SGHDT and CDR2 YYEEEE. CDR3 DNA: TGTGCCAGCAGCTCGACCAGGCGAAACTCCTACGAGCAGTACTTC. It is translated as CASSSTRRNSYEQYF.

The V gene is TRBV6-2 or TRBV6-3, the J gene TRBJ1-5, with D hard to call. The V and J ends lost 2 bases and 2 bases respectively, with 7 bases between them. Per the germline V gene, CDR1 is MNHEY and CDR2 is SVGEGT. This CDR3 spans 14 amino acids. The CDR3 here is CASSYIVGNQPQHF. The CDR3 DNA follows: TGTGCCAGCAGTTACATCGTTGGCAATCAGCCCCAGCATTTT.

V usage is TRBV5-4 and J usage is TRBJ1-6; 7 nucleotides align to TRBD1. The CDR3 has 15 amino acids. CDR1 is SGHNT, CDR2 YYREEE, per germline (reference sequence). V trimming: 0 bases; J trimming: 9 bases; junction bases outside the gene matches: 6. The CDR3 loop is CASSLASGGVSPLHF. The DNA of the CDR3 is TGTGCCAGCAGCTTGGCCTCAGGGGGGGTTTCACCCCTCCACTTT. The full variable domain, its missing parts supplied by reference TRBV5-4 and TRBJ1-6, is ETGVTQSPTHLIKTRGQQVTLRCSSQSGHNTVSWYQQALGQGPQFIFQYYREEENGRGNFPPRFSGLQFPNYSSELNVNALELDDSALYLCASSLASGGVSPLHFGNGTRLTVT.

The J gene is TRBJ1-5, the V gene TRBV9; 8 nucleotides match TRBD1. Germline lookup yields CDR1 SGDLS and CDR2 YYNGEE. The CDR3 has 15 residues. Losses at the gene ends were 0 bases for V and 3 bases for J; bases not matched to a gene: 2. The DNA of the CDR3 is TGTGCCAGCAGCGTAGGGACAGGGAACAATCAGCCCCAGCATTTT. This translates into CASSVGTGNNQPQHF.

CDR3 loop: CASSFFSGEISEQFF. CDR3 nucleotide sequence: TGTGCCAGCAGCTTTTTCTCAGGGGAGATTAGTGAGCAGTTCTTC. J is TRBJ2-1 and V is TRBV11-3; possibly TRBD1 for D (6 bases). The V end was cut by 3 bases, the J end by 9 bases, with 18 bases between. CDR1 is SGHNT and CDR2 is YENEEA in the germline V gene. The CDR3 runs to 15 residues.

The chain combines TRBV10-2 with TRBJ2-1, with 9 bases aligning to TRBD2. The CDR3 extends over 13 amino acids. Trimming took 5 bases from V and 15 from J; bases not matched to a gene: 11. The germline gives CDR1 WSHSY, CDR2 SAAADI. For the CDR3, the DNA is TGCGCCAGCAGTCCTTTCCCCGGGACTAGCTCGTTCTTC. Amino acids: CASSPFPGTSSFF.

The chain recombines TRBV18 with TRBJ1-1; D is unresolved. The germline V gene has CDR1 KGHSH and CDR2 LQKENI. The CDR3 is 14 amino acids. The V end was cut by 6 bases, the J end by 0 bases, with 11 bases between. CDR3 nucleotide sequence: TGTGCCAGCTCTCTTGTCGGGTTGAACACTGAAGCTTTCTTT. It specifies CASSLVGLNTEAFF.

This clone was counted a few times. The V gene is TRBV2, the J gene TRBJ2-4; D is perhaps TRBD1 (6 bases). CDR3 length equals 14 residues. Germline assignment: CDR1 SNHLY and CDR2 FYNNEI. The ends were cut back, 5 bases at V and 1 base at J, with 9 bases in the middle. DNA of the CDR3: TGTGCCAGCAGTACAGGGTGGGCCAAAAACATTCAGTACTTC. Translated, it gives CASSTGWAKNIQYF.

The chain's CDR3 is CASSPTQGIEAFF. The CDR3 DNA reads TGTGCCAGCAGCCCCACACAGGGGATTGAAGCTTTCTTT. This chain links TRBV3-1 (or the pseudogene TRBV3-2) with TRBJ1-1, with TRBD1 matching over 7 bases. The V gene's germline CDR1 is LGHDT and CDR2 YNNKEL (reference sequence). J lost 7 bases, V lost 4 bases, and 6 bases had no gene match. The CDR3 has 13 residues.

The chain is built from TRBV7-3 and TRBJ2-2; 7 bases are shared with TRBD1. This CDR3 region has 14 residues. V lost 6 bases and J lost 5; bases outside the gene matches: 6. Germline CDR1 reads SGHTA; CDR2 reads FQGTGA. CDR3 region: CASRVTGHTGELFF. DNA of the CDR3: TGTGCCAGCAGGGTGACAGGGCATACCGGGGAGCTGTTTTTT.

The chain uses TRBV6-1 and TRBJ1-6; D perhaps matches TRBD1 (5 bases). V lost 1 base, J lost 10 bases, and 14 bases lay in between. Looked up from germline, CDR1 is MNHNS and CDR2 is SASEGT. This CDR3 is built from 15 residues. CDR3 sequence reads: CASSEEGTLWSPLHF. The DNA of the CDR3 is TGTGCCAGCAGTGAAGAGGGGACCCTTTGGTCACCCCTCCACTTT.

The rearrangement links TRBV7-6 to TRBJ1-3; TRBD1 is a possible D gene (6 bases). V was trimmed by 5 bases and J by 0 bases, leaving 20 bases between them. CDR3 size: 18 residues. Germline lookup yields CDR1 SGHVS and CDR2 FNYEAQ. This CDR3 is CASSARRQESISGNTIYF. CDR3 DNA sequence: TGTGCCAGCAGCGCTCGTCGACAGGAGTCGATCTCTGGAAACACCATATATTTT. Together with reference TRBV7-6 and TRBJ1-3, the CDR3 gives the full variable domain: GAGVSQSPRYKVTKRGQDVALRCDPISGHVSLYWYRQALGQGPEFLTYFNYEAQQDKSGLPNDRFSAERPEGSISTLTIQRTEQRDSAMYRCASSARRQESISGNTIYFGEGSWLTVV.

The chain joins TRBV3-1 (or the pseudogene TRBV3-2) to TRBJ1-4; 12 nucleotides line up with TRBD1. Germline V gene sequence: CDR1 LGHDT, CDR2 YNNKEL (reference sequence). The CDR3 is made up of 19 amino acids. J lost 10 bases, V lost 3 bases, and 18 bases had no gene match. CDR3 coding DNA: TGTGCCAGCAGCCATAGAAACGGGACAGGGGGCCGGGGACCTAGAAAACTGTTTTTT. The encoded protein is CASSHRNGTGGRGPRKLFF.

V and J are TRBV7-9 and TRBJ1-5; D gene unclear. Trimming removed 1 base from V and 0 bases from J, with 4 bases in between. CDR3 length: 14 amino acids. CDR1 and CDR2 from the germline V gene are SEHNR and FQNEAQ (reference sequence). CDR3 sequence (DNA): TGTGCCAGCAGCTTAGAGGATAGCAATCAGCCCCAGCATTTT. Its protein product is CASSLEDSNQPQHF.

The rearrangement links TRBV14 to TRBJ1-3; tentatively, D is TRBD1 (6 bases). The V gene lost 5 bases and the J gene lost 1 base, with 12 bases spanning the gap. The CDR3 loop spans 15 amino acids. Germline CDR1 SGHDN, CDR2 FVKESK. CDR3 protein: CASSYYQGSGNTIYF. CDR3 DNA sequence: TGTGCCAGCAGCTATTACCAGGGGTCTGGAAACACCATATATTTT.

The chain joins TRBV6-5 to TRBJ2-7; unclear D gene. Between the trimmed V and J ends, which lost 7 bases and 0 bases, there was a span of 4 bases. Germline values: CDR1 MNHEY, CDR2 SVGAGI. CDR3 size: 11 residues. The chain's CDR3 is CASKNSYEQYF. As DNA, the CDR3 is TGTGCCAGCAAAAACTCCTACGAGCAGTACTTC.

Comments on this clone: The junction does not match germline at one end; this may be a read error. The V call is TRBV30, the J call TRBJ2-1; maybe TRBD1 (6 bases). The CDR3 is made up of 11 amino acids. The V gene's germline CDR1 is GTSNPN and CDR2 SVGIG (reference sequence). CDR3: CAWSPNRVQVF. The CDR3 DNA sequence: TGTGCCTGGAGCCCTAACAGGGTGCAGGTCTTC.

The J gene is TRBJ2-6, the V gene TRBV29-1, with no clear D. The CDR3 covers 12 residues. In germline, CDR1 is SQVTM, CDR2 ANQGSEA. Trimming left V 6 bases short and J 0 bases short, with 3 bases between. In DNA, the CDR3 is TGCAGCGTCGTCTCTGGGGCCAACGTCCTGACTTTC. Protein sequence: CSVVSGANVLTF.

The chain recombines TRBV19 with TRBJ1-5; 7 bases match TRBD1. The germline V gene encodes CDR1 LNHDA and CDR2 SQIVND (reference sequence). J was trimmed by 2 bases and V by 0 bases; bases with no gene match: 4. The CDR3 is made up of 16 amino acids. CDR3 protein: CASSIDPGTGNQPQHF. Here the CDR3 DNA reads TGTGCCAGTAGTATAGACCCCGGGACAGGCAATCAGCCCCAGCATTTT.

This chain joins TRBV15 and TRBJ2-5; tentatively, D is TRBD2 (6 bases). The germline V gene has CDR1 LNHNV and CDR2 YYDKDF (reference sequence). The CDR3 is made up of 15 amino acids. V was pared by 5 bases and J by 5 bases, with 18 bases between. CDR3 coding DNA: TGTGCCACCAGCGGAGGGGAAGTTCCTGGGGAGACCCAGTACTTC. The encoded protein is CATSGGEVPGETQYF.

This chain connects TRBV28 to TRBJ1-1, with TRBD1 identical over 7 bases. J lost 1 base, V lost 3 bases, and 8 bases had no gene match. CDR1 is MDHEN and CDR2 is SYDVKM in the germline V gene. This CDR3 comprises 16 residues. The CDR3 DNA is TGTGCCAGCAGTTTTCTTTCGGGACAGTGGAACACTGAAGCTTTCTTT. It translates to CASSFLSGQWNTEAFF.

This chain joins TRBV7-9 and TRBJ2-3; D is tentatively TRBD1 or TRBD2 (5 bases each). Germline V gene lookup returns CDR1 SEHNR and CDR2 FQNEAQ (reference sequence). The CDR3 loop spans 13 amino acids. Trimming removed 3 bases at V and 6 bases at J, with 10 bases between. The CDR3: CASSLGVRDTQYF. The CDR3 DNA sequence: TGTGCCAGCAGCTTGGGGGTAAGGGATACGCAGTATTTT.

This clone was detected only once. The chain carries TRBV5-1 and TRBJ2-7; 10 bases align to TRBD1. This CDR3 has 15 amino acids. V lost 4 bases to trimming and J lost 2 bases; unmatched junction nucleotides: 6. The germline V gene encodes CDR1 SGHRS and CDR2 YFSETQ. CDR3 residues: CASSPDRGQTYEQYF. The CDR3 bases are TGCGCCAGCAGCCCTGACAGGGGGCAGACCTACGAGCAGTACTTC.

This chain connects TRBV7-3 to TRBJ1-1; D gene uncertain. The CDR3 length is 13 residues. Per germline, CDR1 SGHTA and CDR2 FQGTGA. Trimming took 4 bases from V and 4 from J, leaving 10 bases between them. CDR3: CASSSNLATEAFF. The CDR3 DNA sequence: TGTGCCAGCAGCTCCAACCTGGCCACTGAAGCTTTCTTT.

CDR3 coding DNA: TGTGCCAGCAGTGAGTACTGGGGCGAAGGGCAGTTCTTC. Translation: CASSEYWGEGQFF. The chain uses TRBV6-1 and TRBJ2-1; D may be TRBD1 (5 bases). Germline lookup yields CDR1 MNHNS and CDR2 SASEGT. Deletions cut 3 bases from V and 12 bases from J, with 15 bases between. This CDR3 comprises 13 residues.

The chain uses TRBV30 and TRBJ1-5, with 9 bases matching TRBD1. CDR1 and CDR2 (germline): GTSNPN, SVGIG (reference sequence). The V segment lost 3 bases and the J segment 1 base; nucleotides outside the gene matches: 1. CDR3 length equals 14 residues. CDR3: CAWRGQGSNQPQHF. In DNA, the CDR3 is TGTGCCTGGAGGGGACAGGGAAGCAATCAGCCCCAGCATTTT.

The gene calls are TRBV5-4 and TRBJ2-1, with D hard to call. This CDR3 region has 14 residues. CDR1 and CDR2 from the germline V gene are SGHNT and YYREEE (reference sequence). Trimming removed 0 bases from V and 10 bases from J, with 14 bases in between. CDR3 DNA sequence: TGTGCCAGCAGCTTGGATGGCCCTCCCCAGGAGCAGTTCTTC. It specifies CASSLDGPPQEQFF.